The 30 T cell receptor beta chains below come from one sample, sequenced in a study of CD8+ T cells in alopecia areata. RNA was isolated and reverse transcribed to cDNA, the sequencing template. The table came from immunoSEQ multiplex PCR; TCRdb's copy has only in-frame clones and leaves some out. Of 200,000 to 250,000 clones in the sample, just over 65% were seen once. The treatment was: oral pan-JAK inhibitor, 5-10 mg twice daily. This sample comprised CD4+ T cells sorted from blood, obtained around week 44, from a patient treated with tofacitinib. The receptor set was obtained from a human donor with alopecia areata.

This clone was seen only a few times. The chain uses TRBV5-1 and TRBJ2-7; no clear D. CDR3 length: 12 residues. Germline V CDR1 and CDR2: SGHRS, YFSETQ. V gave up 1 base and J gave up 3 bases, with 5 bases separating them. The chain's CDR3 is CASSLNYYEQYF. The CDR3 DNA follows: TGCGCCAGCAGCTTGAATTACTACGAGCAGTACTTC.

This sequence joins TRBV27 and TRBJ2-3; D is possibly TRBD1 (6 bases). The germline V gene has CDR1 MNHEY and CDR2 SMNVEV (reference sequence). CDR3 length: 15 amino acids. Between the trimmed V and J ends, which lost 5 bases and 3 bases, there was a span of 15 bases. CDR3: CASSPTRTATDTQYF. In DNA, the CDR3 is TGTGCCAGCAGTCCAACAAGGACAGCTACAGATACGCAGTATTTT.

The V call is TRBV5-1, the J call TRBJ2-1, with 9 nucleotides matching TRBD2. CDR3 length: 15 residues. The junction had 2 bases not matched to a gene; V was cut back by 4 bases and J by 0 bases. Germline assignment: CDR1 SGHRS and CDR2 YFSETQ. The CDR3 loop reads CASSRLADSYNEQFF. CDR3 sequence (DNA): TGCGCCAGCAGCCGACTAGCGGACTCCTACAATGAGCAGTTCTTC.

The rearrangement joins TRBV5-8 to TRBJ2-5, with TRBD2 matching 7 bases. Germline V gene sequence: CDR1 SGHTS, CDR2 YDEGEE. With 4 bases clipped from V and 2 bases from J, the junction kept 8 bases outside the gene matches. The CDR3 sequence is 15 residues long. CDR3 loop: CASSPRWGGQETQYF. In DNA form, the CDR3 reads TGTGCCAGCAGCCCACGGTGGGGGGGTCAAGAGACCCAGTACTTC.

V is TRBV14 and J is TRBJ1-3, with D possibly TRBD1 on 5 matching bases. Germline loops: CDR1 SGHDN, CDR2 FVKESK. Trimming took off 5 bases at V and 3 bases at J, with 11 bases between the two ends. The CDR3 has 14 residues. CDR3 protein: CASSSAGGGNTIYF. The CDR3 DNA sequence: TGTGCCAGCAGCTCCGCGGGGGGTGGAAACACCATATATTTT.

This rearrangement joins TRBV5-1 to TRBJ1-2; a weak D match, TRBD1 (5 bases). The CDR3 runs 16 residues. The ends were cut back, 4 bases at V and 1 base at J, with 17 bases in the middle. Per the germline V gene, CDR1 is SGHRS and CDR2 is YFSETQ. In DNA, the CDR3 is TGCGCCAGCAGCCTCACAATGACAGCTTTTAACTATGGCTACACCTTC. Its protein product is CASSLTMTAFNYGYTF.

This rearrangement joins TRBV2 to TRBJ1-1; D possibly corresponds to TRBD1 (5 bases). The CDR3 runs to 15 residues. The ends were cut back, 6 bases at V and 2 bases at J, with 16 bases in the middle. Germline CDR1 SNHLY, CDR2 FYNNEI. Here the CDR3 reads CASRLKYQGNTEAFF. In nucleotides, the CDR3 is TGTGCCAGCAGATTAAAATACCAGGGAAACACTGAAGCTTTCTTT. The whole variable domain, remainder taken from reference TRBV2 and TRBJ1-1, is EPEVTQTPSHQVTQMGQEVILRCVPISNHLYFYWYRQILGQKVEFLVSFYNNEISEKSEIFDDQFSVERPDGSNFTLKIRSTKLEDSAMYFCASRLKYQGNTEAFFGQGTRLTVV.

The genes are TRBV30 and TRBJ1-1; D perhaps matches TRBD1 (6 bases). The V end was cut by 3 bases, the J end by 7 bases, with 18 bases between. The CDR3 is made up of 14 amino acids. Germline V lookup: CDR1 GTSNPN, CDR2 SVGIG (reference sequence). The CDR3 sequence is CAWSPITGGREAFF. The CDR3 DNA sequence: TGTGCCTGGAGCCCGATAACCGGGGGCCGTGAAGCTTTCTTT.

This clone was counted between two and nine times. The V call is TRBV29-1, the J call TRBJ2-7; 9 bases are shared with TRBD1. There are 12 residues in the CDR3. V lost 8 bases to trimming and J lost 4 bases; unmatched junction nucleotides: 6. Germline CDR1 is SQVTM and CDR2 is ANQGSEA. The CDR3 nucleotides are TGCAGCATAATTGGGACAGGGTACGAGCAGTACTTC. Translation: CSIIGTGYEQYF.

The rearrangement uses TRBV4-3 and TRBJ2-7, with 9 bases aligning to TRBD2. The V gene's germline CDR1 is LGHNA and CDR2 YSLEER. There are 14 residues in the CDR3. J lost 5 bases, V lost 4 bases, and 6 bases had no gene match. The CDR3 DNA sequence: TGCGCCAGCAGCCCCAGGGTAGCGGGGGACGAGCAGTACTTC. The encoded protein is CASSPRVAGDEQYF.

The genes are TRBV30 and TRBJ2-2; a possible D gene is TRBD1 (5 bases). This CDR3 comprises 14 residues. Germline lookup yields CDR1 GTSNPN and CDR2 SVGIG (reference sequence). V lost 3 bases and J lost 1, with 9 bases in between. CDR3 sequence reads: CAWSSGKNTGELFF. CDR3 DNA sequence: TGTGCCTGGAGCTCAGGGAAGAACACCGGGGAGCTGTTTTTT.

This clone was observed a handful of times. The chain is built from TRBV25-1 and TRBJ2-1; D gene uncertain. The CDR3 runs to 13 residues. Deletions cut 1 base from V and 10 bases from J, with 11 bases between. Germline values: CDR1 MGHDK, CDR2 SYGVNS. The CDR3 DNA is TGTGCCAGCAGTGAATTAACCCTTCCGGAGCAGTTCTTC. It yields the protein CASSELTLPEQFF.

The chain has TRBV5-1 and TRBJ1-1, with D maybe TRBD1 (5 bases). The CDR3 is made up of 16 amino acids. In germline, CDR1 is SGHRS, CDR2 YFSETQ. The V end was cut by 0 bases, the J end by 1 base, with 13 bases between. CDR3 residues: CASSLVMPGQNTEAFF. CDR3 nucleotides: TGCGCCAGCAGCTTGGTAATGCCGGGGCAGAACACTGAAGCTTTCTTT.

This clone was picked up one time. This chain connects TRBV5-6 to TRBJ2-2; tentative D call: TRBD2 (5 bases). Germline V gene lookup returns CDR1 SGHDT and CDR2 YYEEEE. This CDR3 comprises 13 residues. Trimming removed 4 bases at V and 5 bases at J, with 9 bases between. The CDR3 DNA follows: TGTGCCAGCAGCCTAGGACTTACCGGGGAGCTGTTTTTT. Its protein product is CASSLGLTGELFF.

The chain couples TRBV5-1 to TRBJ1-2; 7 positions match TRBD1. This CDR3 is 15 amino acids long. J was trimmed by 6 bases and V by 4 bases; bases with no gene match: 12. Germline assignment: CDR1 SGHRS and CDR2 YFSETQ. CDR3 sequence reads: CASSAGGTDKNGYTF. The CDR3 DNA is TGCGCCAGCAGCGCCGGCGGGACAGACAAGAATGGCTACACCTTC. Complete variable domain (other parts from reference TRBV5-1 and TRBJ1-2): KAGVTQTPRYLIKTRGQQVTLSCSPISGHRSVSWYQQTPGQGLQFLFEYFSETQRNKGNFPGRFSGRQFSNSRSEMNVSTLELGDSALYLCASSAGGTDKNGYTFGSGTRLTVV.

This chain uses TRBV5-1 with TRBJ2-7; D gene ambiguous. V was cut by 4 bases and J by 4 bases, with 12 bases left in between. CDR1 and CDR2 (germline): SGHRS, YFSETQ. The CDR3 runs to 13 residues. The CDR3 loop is CASSLNRRYEQYF. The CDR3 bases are TGCGCCAGCAGCCTGAACAGAAGATACGAGCAGTACTTC.

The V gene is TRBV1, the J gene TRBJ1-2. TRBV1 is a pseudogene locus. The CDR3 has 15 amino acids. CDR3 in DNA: TGCACCAGCAGCCAAGGCCCGACTTGCGGCTATGGCTACACCTTC. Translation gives CTSSQGPTCGYGYTF.

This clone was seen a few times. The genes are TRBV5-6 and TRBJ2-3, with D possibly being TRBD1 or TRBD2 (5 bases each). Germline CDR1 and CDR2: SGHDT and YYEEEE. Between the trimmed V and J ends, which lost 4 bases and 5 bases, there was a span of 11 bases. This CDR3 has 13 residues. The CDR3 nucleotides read TGTGCCAGCAGCATCCGGGGCATAGATACGCAGTATTTT. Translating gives CASSIRGIDTQYF. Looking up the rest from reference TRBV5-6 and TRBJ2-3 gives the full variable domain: DAGVTQSPTHLIKTRGQQVTLRCSPKSGHDTVSWYQQALGQGPQFIFQYYEEEERQRGNFPDRFSGHQFPNYSSELNVNALLLGDSALYLCASSIRGIDTQYFGPGTRLTVL.

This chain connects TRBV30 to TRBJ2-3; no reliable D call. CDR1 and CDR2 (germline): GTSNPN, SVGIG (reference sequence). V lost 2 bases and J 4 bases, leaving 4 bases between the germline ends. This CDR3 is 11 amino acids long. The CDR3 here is CAWSRADTQYF. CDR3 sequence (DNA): TGTGCCTGGAGTCGGGCAGATACGCAGTATTTT.

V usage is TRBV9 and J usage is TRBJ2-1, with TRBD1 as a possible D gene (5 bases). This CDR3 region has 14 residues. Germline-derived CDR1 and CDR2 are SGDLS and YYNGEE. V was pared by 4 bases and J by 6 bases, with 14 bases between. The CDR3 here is CASSPSQGVNEQFF. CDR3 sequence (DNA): TGTGCCAGCAGCCCCAGCCAGGGCGTCAATGAGCAGTTCTTC.

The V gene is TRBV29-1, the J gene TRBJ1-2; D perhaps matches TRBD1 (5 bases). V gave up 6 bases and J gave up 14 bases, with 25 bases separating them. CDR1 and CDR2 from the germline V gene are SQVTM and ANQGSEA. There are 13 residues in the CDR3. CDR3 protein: CSVGTRQTGGVTF. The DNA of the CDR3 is TGCAGCGTCGGGACGCGACAGACCGGGGGAGTAACCTTC.

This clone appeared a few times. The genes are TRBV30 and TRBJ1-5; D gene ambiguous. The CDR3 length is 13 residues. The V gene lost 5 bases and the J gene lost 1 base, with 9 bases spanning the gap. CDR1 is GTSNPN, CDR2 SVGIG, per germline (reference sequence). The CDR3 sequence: CAWGVESNQPQHF. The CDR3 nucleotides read TGTGCCTGGGGGGTTGAAAGCAATCAGCCCCAGCATTTT. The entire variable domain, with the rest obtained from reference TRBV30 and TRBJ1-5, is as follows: SQTIHQWPATLVQPVGSPLSLECTVEGTSNPNLYWYRQAAGRGLQLLFYSVGIGQISSEVPQNLSASRPQDRQFILSSKKLLLSDSGFYLCAWGVESNQPQHFGDGTRLSIL.

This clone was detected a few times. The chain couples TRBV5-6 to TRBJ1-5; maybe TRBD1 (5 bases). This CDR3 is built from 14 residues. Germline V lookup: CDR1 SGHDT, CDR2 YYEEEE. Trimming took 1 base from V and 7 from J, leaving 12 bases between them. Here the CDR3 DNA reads TGTGCCAGCAGCTTGTATACGAGGGACCAGCCCCAGCATTTT. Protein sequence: CASSLYTRDQPQHF.

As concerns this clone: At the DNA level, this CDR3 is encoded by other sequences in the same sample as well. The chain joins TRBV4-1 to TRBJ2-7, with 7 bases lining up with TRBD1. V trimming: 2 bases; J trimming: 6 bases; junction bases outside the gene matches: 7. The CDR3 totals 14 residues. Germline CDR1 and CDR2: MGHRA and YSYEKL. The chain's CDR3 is CASSQPRTGREQYF. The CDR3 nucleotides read TGCGCCAGCAGCCAACCACGGACAGGACGCGAGCAGTACTTC.

The CDR3 nucleotides read TGTGCCAGCAGCTTAATACCGCGGGAGACCCAGTACTTC. Amino acids: CASSLIPRETQYF. The chain employs TRBV7-3 and TRBJ2-5, with no clear D. The CDR3 runs to 13 residues. V shed 1 base and J shed 5 bases, with 8 bases lying between them. Germline CDR1 SGHTA, CDR2 FQGTGA. The full variable domain, completed using reference TRBV7-3 and TRBJ2-5, is GAGVSQTPSNKVTEKGKYVELRCDPISGHTALYWYRQSLGQGPEFLIYFQGTGAADDSGLPNDRFFAVRPEGSVSTLKIQRTERGDSAVYLCASSLIPRETQYFGPGTRLLVL.

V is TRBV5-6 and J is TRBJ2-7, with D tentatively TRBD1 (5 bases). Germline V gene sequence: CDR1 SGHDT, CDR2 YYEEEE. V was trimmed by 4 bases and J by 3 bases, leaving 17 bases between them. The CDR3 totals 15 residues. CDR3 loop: CASSPWGLFFYEQYF. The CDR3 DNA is TGTGCCAGCAGCCCATGGGGCCTTTTCTTCTACGAGCAGTACTTC.

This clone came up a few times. In DNA form, the CDR3 reads TGTGCCAGCAGCGTAGCCCTACGGGGCAGGTCGTCGGGGGCCAACGTCCTGACTTTC. Translating it yields CASSVALRGRSSGANVLTF. The rearrangement links TRBV9 to TRBJ2-6, with D perhaps TRBD1 or TRBD2 (5 bases each). The germline gives CDR1 SGDLS, CDR2 YYNGEE. The V end was cut by 0 bases, the J end by 4 bases, with 20 bases between. The CDR3 covers 19 residues.

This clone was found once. CDR3 sequence reads: CASSLEPPSGQYF. The CDR3 DNA follows: TGTGCCAGCAGCTTAGAGCCCCCAAGCGGGCAGTACTTC. The chain joins TRBV11-3 to TRBJ2-7; maybe TRBD2 (5 bases). This CDR3 has 13 residues. CDR1 SGHNT and CDR2 YENEEA come from the germline V gene. Trimming shortened V by 0 bases and J by 9 bases, and 12 bases separated the two germline ends.

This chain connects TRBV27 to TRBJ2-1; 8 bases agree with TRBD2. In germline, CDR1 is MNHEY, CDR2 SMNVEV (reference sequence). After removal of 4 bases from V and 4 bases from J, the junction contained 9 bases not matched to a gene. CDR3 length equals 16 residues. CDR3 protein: CASSSLGGGPYNEQFF. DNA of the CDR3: TGTGCCAGCAGTTCCCTCGGGGGGGGCCCTTACAATGAGCAGTTCTTC.

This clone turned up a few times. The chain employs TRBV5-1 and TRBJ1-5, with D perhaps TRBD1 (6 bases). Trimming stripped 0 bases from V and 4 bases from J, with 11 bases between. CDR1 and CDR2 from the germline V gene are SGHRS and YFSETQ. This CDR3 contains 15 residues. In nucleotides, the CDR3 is TGCGCCAGCAGCTTGGGGGGGGCGCAGAATCAGCCCCAGCATTTT. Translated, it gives CASSLGGAQNQPQHF.